This T cell receptor (beta chain) is from a study of T cell responses to AZD1222 COVID-19 vaccine. Study-level background: Combined were second doses at about 4 or about 12 weeks.

Trimming took off 2 bases at V and 3 bases at J, with 13 bases between the two ends. There are 15 residues in the CDR3. Germline V gene sequence: CDR1 MRHNA, CDR2 SNTAGT. Overall study results and limits: The study reported that nearly half of spike-specific TCRs target unmutated variant regions.

With regard to this clone: Antigen specificity is unknown.

The repertoire was sequenced with immunoSEQ multiplex PCR; TCRdb's copy has only in-frame clones and lacks some. The profile shows about 160,000 clones, roughly 90% of them singletons. The origin of this receptor is an adult in good health. The chain has TRBV6-4 and TRBJ1-2; D possibly corresponds to TRBD1 (5 bases). The sample here was peripheral blood, taken on day 0 of AZD1222 vaccination. The CDR3 coding sequence is TGTGCCAGCAGTGACCCAAAAAAGGGACACTATGGCTACACCTTC. Encoded protein: CASSDPKKGHYGYTF.